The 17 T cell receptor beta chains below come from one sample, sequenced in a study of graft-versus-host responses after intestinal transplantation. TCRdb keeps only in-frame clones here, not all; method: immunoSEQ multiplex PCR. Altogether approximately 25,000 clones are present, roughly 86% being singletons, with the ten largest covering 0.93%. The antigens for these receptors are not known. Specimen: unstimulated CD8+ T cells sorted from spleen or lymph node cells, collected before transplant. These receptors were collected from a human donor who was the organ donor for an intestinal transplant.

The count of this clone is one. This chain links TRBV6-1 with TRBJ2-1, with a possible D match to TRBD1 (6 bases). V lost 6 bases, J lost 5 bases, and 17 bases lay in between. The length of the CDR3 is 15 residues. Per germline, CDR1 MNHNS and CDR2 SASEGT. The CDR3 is CASRSTGHSDNEQFF. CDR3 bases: TGTGCCAGCAGATCTACAGGGCATAGTGACAATGAGCAGTTCTTC.

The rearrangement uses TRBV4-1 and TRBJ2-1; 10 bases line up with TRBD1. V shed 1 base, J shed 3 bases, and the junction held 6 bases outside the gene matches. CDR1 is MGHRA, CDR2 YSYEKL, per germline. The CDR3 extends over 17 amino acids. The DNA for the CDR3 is TGCGCCAGCAGCCAAGGACTCGGGACAGGGGTCTACAATGAGCAGTTCTTC. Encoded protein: CASSQGLGTGVYNEQFF.

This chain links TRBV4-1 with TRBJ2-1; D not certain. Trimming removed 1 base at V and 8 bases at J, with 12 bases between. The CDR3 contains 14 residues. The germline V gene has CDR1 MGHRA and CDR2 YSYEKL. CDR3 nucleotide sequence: TGCGCCAGCAGCCAAGTAGGAGTTACCTATGAGCAGTTCTTC. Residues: CASSQVGVTYEQFF.

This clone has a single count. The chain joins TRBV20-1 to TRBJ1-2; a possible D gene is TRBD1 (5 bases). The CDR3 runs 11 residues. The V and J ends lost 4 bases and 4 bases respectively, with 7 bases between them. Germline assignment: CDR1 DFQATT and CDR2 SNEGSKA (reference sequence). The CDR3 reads CSANGAYGYTF. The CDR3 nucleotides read TGCAGTGCTAACGGGGCCTATGGCTACACCTTC.

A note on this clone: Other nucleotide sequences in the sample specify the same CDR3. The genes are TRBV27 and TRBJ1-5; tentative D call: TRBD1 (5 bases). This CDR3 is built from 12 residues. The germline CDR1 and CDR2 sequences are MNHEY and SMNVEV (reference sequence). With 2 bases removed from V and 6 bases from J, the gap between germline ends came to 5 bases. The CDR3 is CASSLGGQPQHF. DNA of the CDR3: TGTGCCAGCAGTTTAGGGGGTCAGCCCCAGCATTTT.

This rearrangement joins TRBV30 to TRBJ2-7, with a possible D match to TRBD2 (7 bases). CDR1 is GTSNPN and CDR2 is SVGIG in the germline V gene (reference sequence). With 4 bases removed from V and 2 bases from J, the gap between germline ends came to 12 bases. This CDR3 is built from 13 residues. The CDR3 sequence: CAWKGGGPYEQYF. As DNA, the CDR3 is TGTGCCTGGAAGGGGGGGGGTCCCTACGAGCAGTACTTC.

CDR3 protein: CASSLEVFSYEQYF. In nucleotides, the CDR3 is TGCGCCAGCAGCTTGGAAGTCTTTAGCTACGAGCAGTACTTC. This chain connects TRBV5-1 to TRBJ2-7; D is unresolved. The CDR3 length is 14 residues. V dropped 0 bases and J dropped 3 bases, with 10 bases sitting between them. Germline lookup yields CDR1 SGHRS and CDR2 YFSETQ.

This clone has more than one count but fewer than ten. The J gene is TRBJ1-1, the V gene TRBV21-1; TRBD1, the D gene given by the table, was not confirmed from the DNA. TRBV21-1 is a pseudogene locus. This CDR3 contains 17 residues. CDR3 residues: CASSLRQGTHPNTEAFF. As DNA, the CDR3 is TGTGCCAGCAGCTTACGACAGGGCACTCACCCTAACACTGAAGCTTTCTTT.

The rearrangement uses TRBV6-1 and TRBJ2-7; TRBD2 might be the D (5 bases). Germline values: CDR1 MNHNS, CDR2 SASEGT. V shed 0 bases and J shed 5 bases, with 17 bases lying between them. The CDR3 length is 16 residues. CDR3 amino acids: CASSEAQASLSDEQYF. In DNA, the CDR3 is TGTGCCAGCAGTGAAGCCCAGGCTAGCCTAAGCGACGAGCAGTACTTC.

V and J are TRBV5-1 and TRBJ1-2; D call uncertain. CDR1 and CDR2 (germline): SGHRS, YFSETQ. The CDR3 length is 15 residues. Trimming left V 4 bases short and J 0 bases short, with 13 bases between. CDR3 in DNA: TGCGCCAGCAGCCCAAGCCTAATGACTAACTATGGCTACACCTTC. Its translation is CASSPSLMTNYGYTF.

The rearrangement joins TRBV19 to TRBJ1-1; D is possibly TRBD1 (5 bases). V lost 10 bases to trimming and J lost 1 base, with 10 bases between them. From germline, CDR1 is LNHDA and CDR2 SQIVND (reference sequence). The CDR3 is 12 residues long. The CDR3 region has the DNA TGTGCCACCCTTACAGGGAACACTGAAGCTTTCTTT. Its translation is CATLTGNTEAFF.

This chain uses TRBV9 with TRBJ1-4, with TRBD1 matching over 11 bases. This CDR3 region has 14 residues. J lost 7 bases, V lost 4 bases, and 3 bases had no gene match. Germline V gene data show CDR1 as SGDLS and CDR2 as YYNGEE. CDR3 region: CASSPGQGGEKLFF. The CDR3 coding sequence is TGTGCCAGCAGCCCGGGACAGGGGGGTGAAAAACTGTTTTTT. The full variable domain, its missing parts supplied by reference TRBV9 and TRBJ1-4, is DSGVTQTPKHLITATGQRVTLRCSPRSGDLSVYWYQQSLDQGLQFLIQYYNGEERAKGNILERFSAQQFPDLHSELNLSSLELGDSALYFCASSPGQGGEKLFFGSGTQLSVL.

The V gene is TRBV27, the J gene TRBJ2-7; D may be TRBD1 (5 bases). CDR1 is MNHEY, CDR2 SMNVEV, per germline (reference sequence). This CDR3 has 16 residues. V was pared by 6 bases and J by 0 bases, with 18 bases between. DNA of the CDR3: TGTGCCAGCAGGAATTCGCCAGGGAAAATCTCCTACGAGCAGTACTTC. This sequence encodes CASRNSPGKISYEQYF.

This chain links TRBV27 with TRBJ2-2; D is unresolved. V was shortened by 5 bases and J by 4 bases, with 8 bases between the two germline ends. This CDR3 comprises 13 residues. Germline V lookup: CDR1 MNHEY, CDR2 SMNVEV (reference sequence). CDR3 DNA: TGTGCCAGCAGTCGGCTTCTCACCGGGGAGCTGTTTTTT. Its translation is CASSRLLTGELFF.

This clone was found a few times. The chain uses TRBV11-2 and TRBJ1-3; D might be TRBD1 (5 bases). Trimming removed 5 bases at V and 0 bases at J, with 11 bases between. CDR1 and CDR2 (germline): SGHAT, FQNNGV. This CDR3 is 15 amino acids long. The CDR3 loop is CASSAGWGSGNTIYF. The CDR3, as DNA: TGTGCCAGCAGCGCAGGGTGGGGCTCTGGAAACACCATATATTTT. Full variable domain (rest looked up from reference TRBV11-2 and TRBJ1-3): EAGVAQSPRYKIIEKRQSVAFWCNPISGHATLYWYQQILGQGPKLLIQFQNNGVVDDSQLPKDRFSAERLKGVDSTLKIQPAKLEDSAVYLCASSAGWGSGNTIYFGEGSWLTVV.

CDR3 sequence reads: CASSGLIRGAAGYTF. The CDR3 region has the DNA TGTGCCAGCAGTGGCCTAATCCGAGGGGCTGCTGGCTACACCTTC. The V and J genes are TRBV2 and TRBJ1-2; possible D gene TRBD1, 5 bases. V lost 4 bases and J 7 bases, leaving 19 bases between the germline ends. The CDR3 is 15 amino acids. Looked up from germline, CDR1 is SNHLY and CDR2 is FYNNEI.

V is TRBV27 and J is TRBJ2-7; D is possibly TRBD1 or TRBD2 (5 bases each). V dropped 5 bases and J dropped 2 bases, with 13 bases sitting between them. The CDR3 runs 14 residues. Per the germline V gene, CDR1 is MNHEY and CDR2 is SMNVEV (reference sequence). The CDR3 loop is CASSGRGLPYEQYF. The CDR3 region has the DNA TGTGCCAGCAGTGGCCGGGGCTTGCCCTACGAGCAGTACTTC.